This T cell receptor (beta chain) was recorded in a study of beta chain features in type 1 diabetes. Study conclusions and caveats: A moderate, significant TCRB CDR3 shortening appeared in type 1 diabetes across four CD4+ subsets. Patients showed naive, central memory and Treg TCRB repertoires that appeared more similar than those of healthy donors.

Every isolated RNA sample was fully reverse transcribed, so sequencing captured expressed TCRB transcripts. Roughly 3.6 million reads per sample on average were obtained from naive, central memory and regulatory T cell samples. Some clones are missing from TCRdb's copy, which holds only in-frame ones; the method was immunoSEQ multiplex PCR. The sample holds 50,000 or so clones, less than 55% seen once. This clone has more than one count but fewer than ten. Its target is unknown. The CDR3 spans 15 residues. CDR1 and CDR2 (germline): MDHEN, SYDVKM. Trimming left V 7 bases short and J 6 bases short, with 22 bases between.

The sample was Tregs from blood. The chain employs TRBV28 and TRBJ2-7; maybe TRBD1 (6 bases). This TCR was sampled from a man aged 25-45 years with type 1 diabetes. CDR3 coding DNA: TGTGCCAGCATCACCCCAGGGGCAGGGTCGGCCGAGCAGTACTTC. Translating gives CASITPGAGSAEQYF.